This TCR beta chain was sequenced in a study of T-cell memory formation after mild COVID-19. Study-level information: For the most part, TCR clusters were specific to one donor. Study findings and constraints: Confirmation of SARS-CoV-2 specificity was lacking for second-wave clones peaking day 37. Mainly in CM and EM were contracting CD4+ clones; CD8+ were in EMRA.

MiXCR was run by TCRdb on the 5' RACE reads, yielding one entry per CDR3 protein. The sample has 200,000 to 250,000 distinct CDR3 sequences; more than 8% are singletons. As concerns this clonotype: Its antigen remains unknown.

V was pared by 5 bases and J by 2 bases, with 15 bases between. The CDR3 sequence is 15 residues long. Looked up from germline, CDR1 is MDHEN and CDR2 is SYDVKM. The sequence was collected from a man in his late teens or twenties who had mild COVID-19 (a few samples of this study predate the infection). Cell type and time point are not known. Sequencing input: PBMCs or a T cell subset sorted from them (not recorded which). The chain uses TRBV28 and TRBJ1-1; TRBD1 might be the D (5 bases). The CDR3 is CASSGAGLGNTEAFF. The CDR3 DNA is TGTGCCAGCAGTGGGGCAGGGCTTGGAAACACTGAAGCTTTCTTT.